The rows below give T cell receptor beta chains drawn from one sample of a study of OX40 agonist ivuxolimab in advanced cancers. This table comes from immunoSEQ multiplex PCR, and its TCRdb copy is limited to in-frame clones, with some not included. The data show tens of thousands of clones, roughly 88% seen once. Sample: CD4+ or CD8+ T cells sorted from blood, taken in a trial of the OX40 agonist ivuxolimab. The receptors stem from an adult with an advanced solid tumor such as melanoma, head and neck, liver or kidney cancer. Each CDR3 is given with its conserved first and last residue. A D gene is named only where the DNA matches it firmly. Size is stated for part of the rows, as once, few or many counts, or as a class when the clone is expanded.

clone_size: once; d_call: TRBD1; v_call: TRBV5-6; j_call: TRBJ2-5; cdr3_aa: CASSKRGRETQYF; cdr3_nt: TGTGCCAGCAGCAAGAGGGGGCGCGAGACCCAGTACTTC
clone_size: NA; d_call: NA; v_call: TRBV6-1; j_call: TRBJ2-1; cdr3_aa: CASWEGQGNNEQFF; cdr3_nt: TGTGCCAGCTGGGAGGGACAAGGCAACAATGAGCAGTTCTTC
clone_size: NA; d_call: TRBD1; v_call: TRBV27; j_call: TRBJ1-1; cdr3_aa: CASSLGTGNTEAFF; cdr3_nt: TGTGCCAGCAGTTTGGGGACAGGCAACACTGAAGCTTTCTTT
clone_size: NA; d_call: NA; v_call: TRBV25-1; j_call: TRBJ1-4; cdr3_aa: CASREGAGEKLFF; cdr3_nt: TGTGCCAGCAGAGAAGGCGCAGGTGAAAAACTGTTTTTT
clone_size: NA; d_call: TRBD2; v_call: TRBV19; j_call: TRBJ2-1; cdr3_aa: CASRGTSAMGEQFF; cdr3_nt: TGTGCCAGTAGGGGGACTAGCGCAATGGGGGAGCAGTTCTTC
clone_size: NA; d_call: TRBD1; v_call: TRBV7-3; j_call: TRBJ2-3; cdr3_aa: CASSSWTGSTDTQYF; cdr3_nt: TGTGCCAGCAGCTCCTGGACAGGTAGCACAGATACGCAGTATTTT
clone_size: NA; d_call: NA; v_call: TRBV5-1; j_call: TRBJ2-7; cdr3_aa: CASSLGTNEQYF; cdr3_nt: TGCGCCAGCAGCCTCGGGACCAACGAGCAGTACTTC
clone_size: NA; d_call: NA; v_call: TRBV28; j_call: TRBJ2-3; cdr3_aa: CASSLTANTQYF; cdr3_nt: TGTGCCAGCAGTTTGACAGCAAATACGCAGTATTTT
clone_size: NA; d_call: TRBD1; v_call: TRBV7-9; j_call: TRBJ2-6; cdr3_aa: CASSFSGGPSGANVLTF; cdr3_nt: TGTGCCAGCAGCTTCTCAGGGGGTCCTTCTGGGGCCAACGTCCTGACTTTC
clone_size: NA; d_call: NA; v_call: TRBV18; j_call: TRBJ1-2; cdr3_aa: CASSAGSVASGYTF; cdr3_nt: TGTGCCAGCTCAGCTGGGTCAGTGGCTAGCGGCTACACCTTC
clone_size: NA; d_call: TRBD1; v_call: TRBV7-9; j_call: TRBJ2-7; cdr3_aa: CASSQDRGRVWAEQYF; cdr3_nt: TGTGCCAGCAGCCAGGACAGGGGGCGTGTTTGGGCCGAGCAGTACTTC
clone_size: NA; d_call: TRBD2; v_call: TRBV2; j_call: TRBJ2-2; cdr3_aa: CASRDDSGGAIGELFF; cdr3_nt: TGTGCCAGCAGGGATGATAGCGGGGGGGCTATCGGGGAGCTGTTTTTT
clone_size: NA; d_call: TRBD1; v_call: TRBV28; j_call: TRBJ1-4; cdr3_aa: CASRLTDRESNEKLFF; cdr3_nt: TGTGCCAGCAGATTAACGGACAGGGAATCTAATGAAAAACTGTTTTTT
clone_size: few; d_call: NA; v_call: TRBV5-6; j_call: TRBJ2-1; cdr3_aa: CASSRGYRAYNEQFF; cdr3_nt: TGTGCCAGCAGTAGGGGGTACCGCGCCTACAATGAGCAGTTCTTC
clone_size: NA; d_call: NA; v_call: TRBV18; j_call: TRBJ1-5; cdr3_aa: CASSPSWDQPQHF; cdr3_nt: TGTGCCAGCTCACCAAGTTGGGATCAGCCCCAGCATTTT
clone_size: NA; d_call: TRBD2; v_call: TRBV11-2; j_call: TRBJ2-7; cdr3_aa: CASSHLVAGVGYEQYF; cdr3_nt: TGTGCCAGCAGCCATTTGGTAGCGGGGGTCGGATACGAGCAGTACTTC
clone_size: NA; d_call: TRBD2; v_call: TRBV18; j_call: TRBJ2-7; cdr3_aa: CASSPFAGEIYEQYF; cdr3_nt: TGTGCCAGCTCACCCTTTGCGGGGGAAATCTACGAGCAGTACTTC
clone_size: NA; d_call: TRBD2; v_call: TRBV2; j_call: TRBJ2-6; cdr3_aa: CASRTSGGAAGANVLTF; cdr3_nt: TGTGCCAGCAGAACTAGCGGGGGGGCCGCTGGGGCCAACGTCCTGACTTTC
clone_size: NA; d_call: NA; v_call: TRBV5-1; j_call: TRBJ2-3; cdr3_aa: CASSLGRSNFDTQYF; cdr3_nt: TGCGCCAGCAGCTTGGGGCGTAGTAATTTCGATACGCAGTATTTT
clone_size: NA; d_call: NA; v_call: TRBV5-1; j_call: TRBJ1-3; cdr3_aa: CASSFGTGSNTIYF; cdr3_nt: TGCGCCAGCAGCTTCGGCACAGGGTCCAACACCATATATTTT